The T cell receptor (beta chain) under discussion was sequenced for a study of brain T cells in children with intractable seizures. Study-level results: Clones missing pre-surgery may reflect undersampling of that blood sample.

From germline, CDR1 is KGHSH and CDR2 LQKENI. The CDR3 runs 13 residues. V was clipped by 3 bases and J by 0 bases, with 5 bases between them. Sequencing was limited to surgery cases with top T cell transcript signatures in brain tissue. Comments on this clone: The antigen remains unidentified.

Repertoires were generated with immunoSEQ multiplex PCR, while TCRdb's copy carries only in-frame clones and drops some. The data contain roughly 110,000 clones, around 94% of them singletons. Sample: peripheral blood, taken at surgery. V usage is TRBV18 and J usage is TRBJ1-1; D is ambiguous. The source of this sequence is a boy under three years old with hemimegalencephaly and intractable seizures. The CDR3 protein is CASSPVVNTEAFF. The CDR3 DNA reads TGTGCCAGCTCACCTGTCGTGAACACTGAAGCTTTCTTT.